This entry lists 22 T cell receptor beta chains sequenced from one sample in a study of shared clonotypes between healthy human individuals. This table comes from immunoSEQ multiplex PCR, and its TCRdb copy is limited to in-frame clones, with some not included. The sample lists some 790,000 clones; about two thirds were seen once. The sample comprised memory CD4+ T cells sorted from blood. The subset denotes: CD45RA-negative fraction. The origin of the receptors is a woman aged 30 to 39 in good health.

The rearrangement uses TRBV18 and TRBJ1-5; TRBD1 matches at 7 bases. The V gene's germline CDR1 is KGHSH and CDR2 LQKENI. This CDR3 is built from 15 residues. Trimming took 3 bases from V and 1 from J; bases not matched to a gene: 3. DNA of the CDR3: TGTGCCAGCTCACCGGGACAGTCAAGCAATCAGCCCCAGCATTTT. As protein: CASSPGQSSNQPQHF.

This chain links TRBV11-2 with TRBJ2-2; 7 bases agree with TRBD2. This CDR3 has 16 amino acids. Germline V gives CDR1 SGHAT, CDR2 FQNNGV. The V and J ends lost 0 bases and 5 bases, in that order; junction bases with no gene match: 6. The CDR3 DNA is TGTGCCAGCAGCTTAGATTTAGCGGGTGGGACCGGGGAGCTGTTTTTT. Translation gives CASSLDLAGGTGELFF.

V usage is TRBV5-8 and J usage is TRBJ2-5, with 13 bases aligning to TRBD2. The ends lost 3 bases at V and 4 bases at J; junction bases unmatched: 3. Per germline, CDR1 SGHTS and CDR2 YDEGEE. The CDR3 has 15 residues. CDR3 DNA: TGTGCCAGCAGCTATTGGACTAGCGGGAGAGAGACCCAGTACTTC. It is translated as CASSYWTSGRETQYF.

The chain joins TRBV9 to TRBJ1-5; D perhaps matches TRBD1 (6 bases). V was cut by 3 bases and J by 3 bases, with 13 bases left in between. The length of the CDR3 is 15 residues. Germline V CDR1 and CDR2: SGDLS, YYNGEE. Written as DNA, the CDR3 is TGTGCCAGCAGCGCCCCGGGGGGCGTCAATCAGCCCCAGCATTTT. Translated: CASSAPGGVNQPQHF.

The genes are TRBV28 and TRBJ2-1, with D maybe TRBD2 (7 bases). Germline loops: CDR1 MDHEN, CDR2 SYDVKM. Trimming left V 6 bases short and J 5 bases short, with 17 bases between. The length of the CDR3 is 15 residues. The CDR3 protein is CASRQGGPLNNEQFF. CDR3 nucleotide sequence: TGTGCCAGCAGACAGGGAGGGCCACTCAACAATGAGCAGTTCTTC.

This chain connects TRBV9 to TRBJ1-1; D is ambiguous. V gave up 3 bases and J gave up 4 bases, with 19 bases separating them. The CDR3 runs to 16 residues. The germline gives CDR1 SGDLS, CDR2 YYNGEE. CDR3 nucleotides: TGTGCCAGCAGCGCCGAGGCTGCTGTTTTTGGCACTGAAGCTTTCTTT. It codes for CASSAEAAVFGTEAFF.

The J gene is TRBJ2-7, the V gene TRBV5-4; 11 positions agree with TRBD2. The CDR3 has 16 amino acids. Per germline, CDR1 SGHNT and CDR2 YYREEE (reference sequence). After removal of 0 bases from V and 6 bases from J, the junction contained 8 bases not matched to a gene. The CDR3 DNA reads as TGTGCCAGCAGCTTGGGTAGCGGGAGGGCCTCGAGCGAGCAGTACTTC. This encodes CASSLGSGRASSEQYF.

V is TRBV5-1 and J is TRBJ2-1; D is uncertain. CDR1 and CDR2 from the germline V gene are SGHRS and YFSETQ. The CDR3 spans 13 residues. V was shortened by 0 bases and J by 2 bases, with 3 bases between the two germline ends. The CDR3: CASSLDTYNEQFF. CDR3 DNA: TGCGCCAGCAGCTTGGACACCTACAATGAGCAGTTCTTC.

The chain joins TRBV18 to TRBJ2-6, with D possibly called TRBD1 or TRBD2 (5 bases each). Trimming took 2 bases from V and 4 from J, leaving 12 bases between them. CDR1 and CDR2 (germline): KGHSH, LQKENI. The CDR3 sequence is 16 residues long. CDR3: CASSPGIGGGANVLTF. For the CDR3, the DNA is TGTGCCAGCTCACCAGGGATTGGGGGAGGGGCCAACGTCCTGACTTTC.

The chain recombines TRBV6-1 with TRBJ2-5; 8 bases match TRBD1. The CDR3 totals 14 residues. CDR1 and CDR2 (germline): MNHNS, SASEGT. With V trimmed by 5 bases and J by 3 bases, 5 bases remained unmatched. CDR3 nucleotides: TGTGCCAGCAGTTTCTCAGGGGGCAAAGAGACCCAGTACTTC. Protein: CASSFSGGKETQYF.

The genes are TRBV6-1 and TRBJ2-2, with unresolved D. Trimming shortened V by 10 bases and J by 2 bases, and 17 bases separated the two germline ends. The germline V gene encodes CDR1 MNHNS and CDR2 SASEGT. This CDR3 has 15 amino acids. The CDR3 region has the DNA TGTGCCATCTCCTACCCGGGCGATAACACCGGGGAGCTGTTTTTT. Translated: CAISYPGDNTGELFF.

The J gene is TRBJ2-2, the V gene TRBV7-9, with D possibly being TRBD2 (6 bases). Germline CDR1 and CDR2: SEHNR and FQNEAQ (reference sequence). V was clipped by 4 bases and J by 3 bases, with 9 bases between them. This CDR3 region has 14 residues. The CDR3 sequence: CASSSEGYTGELFF. The CDR3 DNA follows: TGTGCCAGCAGCTCGGAGGGCTACACCGGGGAGCTGTTTTTT. Filled out from reference TRBV7-9 and TRBJ2-2, the complete variable domain reads DTGVSQNPRHKITKRGQNVTFRCDPISEHNRLYWYRQTLGQGPEFLTYFQNEAQLEKSRLLSDRFSAERPKGSFSTLEIQRTEQGDSAMYLCASSSEGYTGELFFGEGSRLTVL.

V and J are TRBV7-2 and TRBJ2-1; D possibly corresponds to TRBD2 (5 bases). There are 15 residues in the CDR3. The ends were cut back, 6 bases at V and 1 base at J, with 13 bases in the middle. Germline V gives CDR1 SGHTA, CDR2 FQGNSA. In nucleotides, the CDR3 is TGTGCCAGCAGATATACTCGGGATTCCTACAATGAGCAGTTCTTC. This encodes CASRYTRDSYNEQFF. Full variable domain (missing parts from reference TRBV7-2 and TRBJ2-1): GAGVSQSPSNKVTEKGKDVELRCDPISGHTALYWYRQSLGQGLEFLIYFQGNSAPDKSGLPSDRFSAERTGGSVSTLTIQRTQQEDSAVYLCASRYTRDSYNEQFFGPGTRLTVL.

V usage is TRBV28 and J usage is TRBJ2-5; D not resolved. The ends were cut back, 4 bases at V and 5 bases at J, with 26 bases in the middle. Germline-derived CDR1 and CDR2 are MDHEN and SYDVKM. The CDR3 length is 18 residues. Here the CDR3 DNA reads TGTGCCAGCAGTTCCCGGCAGGTCTGGCCGGGCCTCCGGGAGACCCAGTACTTC. Translating it yields CASSSRQVWPGLRETQYF.

The chain uses TRBV5-4 and TRBJ2-5; possible D gene TRBD2, 5 bases. Trimming took 2 bases from V and 2 from J, leaving 10 bases between them. CDR3 size: 14 residues. Germline values: CDR1 SGHNT, CDR2 YYREEE (reference sequence). CDR3 DNA: TGTGCCAGCAGCTTCGCCCGAGGGCAAGAGACCCAGTACTTC. Translating it yields CASSFARGQETQYF.

The chain carries TRBV19 and TRBJ2-5; 8 positions match TRBD1. The CDR3 is 14 residues long. J was trimmed by 2 bases and V by 3 bases; bases with no gene match: 2. Germline CDR1 LNHDA, CDR2 SQIVND (reference sequence). The CDR3 region is CASSIGTGQETQYF. CDR3 coding DNA: TGTGCCAGTAGTATTGGGACAGGTCAAGAGACCCAGTACTTC.

The chain recombines TRBV30 with TRBJ1-6, with a weak D call TRBD1 (5 bases). V gave up 1 base and J gave up 10 bases, with 11 bases separating them. CDR1 is GTSNPN and CDR2 is SVGIG in the germline V gene (reference sequence). This CDR3 comprises 13 residues. CDR3 amino acids: CAWSEQGNSPLHF. The CDR3 nucleotides read TGTGCCTGGAGTGAGCAGGGAAACTCACCCCTCCACTTT. The full variable domain, with the rest looked up from reference TRBV30 and TRBJ1-6, is SQTIHQWPATLVQPVGSPLSLECTVEGTSNPNLYWYRQAAGRGLQLLFYSVGIGQISSEVPQNLSASRPQDRQFILSSKKLLLSDSGFYLCAWSEQGNSPLHFGNGTRLTVT.

V is TRBV28 and J is TRBJ2-1, with 9 nucleotides matching TRBD2. Germline V gene sequence: CDR1 MDHEN, CDR2 SYDVKM. After removal of 8 bases from V and 5 bases from J, the junction contained 10 bases not matched to a gene. CDR3 length: 15 amino acids. The CDR3 DNA follows: TGTGCCAGCCCCCCCCGCGGGAGGGTAAACAATGAGCAGTTCTTC. Protein sequence: CASPPRGRVNNEQFF.

This chain joins TRBV28 and TRBJ2-4, with no clear D. V dropped 5 bases and J dropped 2 bases, with 10 bases sitting between them. The CDR3 is 14 residues long. Germline CDR1 MDHEN, CDR2 SYDVKM. CDR3 in amino acids: CASSLSIPKNIQYF. In DNA, the CDR3 is TGTGCCAGCAGTCTCTCTATCCCCAAAAACATTCAGTACTTC.

This sequence joins TRBV5-1 and TRBJ2-2; maybe TRBD2 (7 bases). CDR3 length: 16 amino acids. Between the trimmed V and J ends, which lost 3 bases and 2 bases, there was a span of 14 bases. CDR1 and CDR2 (germline): SGHRS, YFSETQ. The CDR3 spells CASSSRGDTNTGELFF. The CDR3 DNA follows: TGCGCCAGCAGCTCTCGGGGGGACACCAACACCGGGGAGCTGTTTTTT.

The chain carries TRBV5-4 and TRBJ2-3; 9 nucleotides agree with TRBD2. This CDR3 has 17 amino acids. The V segment lost 0 bases and the J segment 2 bases; nucleotides outside the gene matches: 7. Germline assignment: CDR1 SGHNT and CDR2 YYREEE (reference sequence). In DNA form, the CDR3 reads TGTGCCAGCAGCTTGGGTCTTAGCGGGAGCCCCACAGATACGCAGTATTTT. Translation: CASSLGLSGSPTDTQYF. The whole variable domain, filled in from reference TRBV5-4 and TRBJ2-3, reads ETGVTQSPTHLIKTRGQQVTLRCSSQSGHNTVSWYQQALGQGPQFIFQYYREEENGRGNFPPRFSGLQFPNYSSELNVNALELDDSALYLCASSLGLSGSPTDTQYFGPGTRLTVL.

V gene TRBV19 combines with J gene TRBJ2-2, with D uncertain. The V end lost 8 bases, the J end lost 3 bases, and 19 bases lay between the germline ends. Germline loops: CDR1 LNHDA, CDR2 SQIVND (reference sequence). This CDR3 has 16 residues. The CDR3 nucleotides read TGTGCCAGTCACCCGCCTTATAGGGCGCACACCGGGGAGCTGTTTTTT. Its translation is CASHPPYRAHTGELFF.